This is a list of T cell receptor beta chains from one sample in a study of CD8 T cells in Susac syndrome. TCRdb re-derived calls from the immunoSEQ multiplex PCR reads in MiXCR, one entry per CDR3 protein. The table records around 190,000 distinct CDR3 sequences, approximately 93% of them present only once. The sample was CD4+ T cells from PBMCs. The source of these receptors is a human donor in good health. The CDR3 runs from the conserved cysteine through the conserved F or W. The order of the fields is D gene, clone size, CDR3 length, J gene, V gene, CDR3 DNA, CDR3 protein. A D gene is named only where the DNA matches it firmly. Where a row states a size, it is once, few, many or the class of an expanded clone; other rows omit it.

NA NA 12 TRBJ2-7 TRBV20-1 TGCAGTGTTCTCCTACCTCCCATCGAGCAGTACTTC CSVLLPPIEQYF
NA once 15 TRBJ2-1 TRBV5-1 TGCGCCAGCAGCTTGGGAGGGCACCACTACAATGAGCAGTTCTTC CASSLGGHHYNEQFF
NA NA 17 TRBJ2-6 TRBV18 TGTGCCAGCTCACCTAGCCAGTTATTCTCTGGGGCCAACGTCCTGACTTTC CASSPSQLFSGANVLTF
NA once 11 TRBJ1-5 TRBV20-1 TGCAGTGCTAGAGATCAACCGACCCAGCATTTT CSARDQPTQHF
TRBD1 NA 14 TRBJ1-6 TRBV29-1 TGCAGCGTGAGGACAGGGGTTTCTAATTCACCCCTCCACTTT CSVRTGVSNSPLHF
TRBD1 NA 15 TRBJ2-1 TRBV28 TGTGCCAGCCTAGATGGGACAGGGGGGTTGGATGAGCAGTTCTTC CASLDGTGGLDEQFF
TRBD1 NA 14 TRBJ1-1 TRBV19 TGTGCCAGTAGCCCGGACAGGTATCTAACTGAAGCTTTCTTT CASSPDRYLTEAFF
TRBD1 NA 12 TRBJ1-1 TRBV12-3/TRBV12-4 TGTGCCAGCAGTCTCAATACAGGGGTCGCTTTCTTT CASSLNTGVAFF
TRBD2 NA 17 TRBJ2-5 TRBV27 TGTGCCAGCAGTTTCCGACTAGCGGGGGCTAACCAAGAGACCCAGTACTTC CASSFRLAGANQETQYF
NA NA 15 TRBJ2-7 TRBV5-1 TGCGCCAGCAGCCCCGACAGTCTCGGGCGCTACGAGCAGTACTTC CASSPDSLGRYEQYF
NA NA 13 TRBJ1-6 TRBV27 TGTGCCAGCACCAGGGGCCCTAATTCACCCCTCCACTTT CASTRGPNSPLHF